The next 11 T cell receptor beta chains were all read from a single sample in a study of beta chain features in type 1 diabetes. Every bit of the isolated RNA underwent reverse transcription, so sequencing read expressed TCRB transcripts. The data were produced by immunoSEQ multiplex PCR, yet TCRdb's version contains in-frame clones alone and is incomplete. The repertoire has more than 350,000 clones, around 10% of them found once; the top ten carry over 0.04%. The sample was naive CD4+ T cells from blood. Receptors were obtained from a woman between 18 and 30 years old in good health.

This clone was seen a few times. This chain joins TRBV30 and TRBJ1-3; D uncertain. The CDR3 is 15 residues long. CDR1 GTSNPN and CDR2 SVGIG come from the germline V gene (reference sequence). Trimming removed 3 bases from V and 4 bases from J, with 16 bases in between. The CDR3: CAWSKAGLPGNTIYF. CDR3 nucleotide sequence: TGTGCCTGGAGCAAAGCAGGACTGCCCGGAAACACCATATATTTT.

This clone was seen more than once but under ten times. The chain carries TRBV4-1 and TRBJ2-4, with a weak D call TRBD1 (5 bases). CDR3 length: 17 amino acids. The germline V gene has CDR1 MGHRA and CDR2 YSYEKL. Deletions cut 1 base from V and 0 bases from J, with 13 bases between. The CDR3 region has the DNA TGCGCCAGCAGCCAAGTCAGCAGGACACTAGCCAAAAACATTCAGTACTTC. Encoded protein: CASSQVSRTLAKNIQYF.

This clone was observed a few times. The chain joins TRBV7-7 to TRBJ2-5, with 11 positions matching TRBD1. This CDR3 region has 14 residues. V shed 4 bases and J 5 bases; nucleotides not matched to a gene: 3. Per the germline V gene, CDR1 is SSHAT and CDR2 is FNYEAQ (reference sequence). The DNA for the CDR3 is TGTGCCAGCAGCTCCGGGACAGGGGGTGAGACCCAGTACTTC. Translation gives CASSSGTGGETQYF.

The gene calls are TRBV19 and TRBJ1-2; D is undetermined. Germline V CDR1 and CDR2: LNHDA, SQIVND (reference sequence). This CDR3 is built from 13 residues. V was cut by 5 bases and J by 2 bases, with 9 bases left in between. In DNA form, the CDR3 reads TGTGCCAGTAGTGCTGGCGGGAACTATGGCTACACCTTC. Protein product: CASSAGGNYGYTF.

The V and J genes are TRBV2 and TRBJ1-3; no reliable D call. The CDR3 is made up of 12 amino acids. Trimming took off 8 bases at V and 3 bases at J, with 8 bases between the two ends. Germline lookup yields CDR1 SNHLY and CDR2 FYNNEI. CDR3 bases: TGTGCCAGCGGACTCAGTGGAAACACCATATATTTT. Protein sequence: CASGLSGNTIYF. Full variable domain (rest looked up from reference TRBV2 and TRBJ1-3): EPEVTQTPSHQVTQMGQEVILRCVPISNHLYFYWYRQILGQKVEFLVSFYNNEISEKSEIFDDQFSVERPDGSNFTLKIRSTKLEDSAMYFCASGLSGNTIYFGEGSWLTVV.

This clone was seen more than once but under ten times. This sequence joins TRBV5-1 and TRBJ2-1; a possible D gene is TRBD1 (6 bases). The V end was cut by 6 bases, the J end by 0 bases, with 13 bases between. The CDR3 length is 15 residues. In germline, CDR1 is SGHRS, CDR2 YFSETQ. For the CDR3, the DNA is TGCGCCAGCACGAGGGACACCAGCTCCTACAATGAGCAGTTCTTC. The encoded protein is CASTRDTSSYNEQFF.

The V and J genes are TRBV9 and TRBJ1-1; 8 bases fit TRBD1. This CDR3 comprises 14 residues. Germline CDR1 SGDLS, CDR2 YYNGEE. Trimming removed 3 bases from V and 1 base from J; junction bases left unmatched: 2. CDR3 in amino acids: CASSEGQGNTEAFF. For the CDR3, the DNA is TGTGCCAGCAGCGAAGGACAGGGGAACACTGAAGCTTTCTTT. Full variable domain (rest looked up from reference TRBV9 and TRBJ1-1): DSGVTQTPKHLITATGQRVTLRCSPRSGDLSVYWYQQSLDQGLQFLIQYYNGEERAKGNILERFSAQQFPDLHSELNLSSLELGDSALYFCASSEGQGNTEAFFGQGTRLTVV.

The chain carries TRBV4-1 and TRBJ1-1; no clear D. The CDR3 spans 14 residues. Trimming left V 1 base short and J 0 bases short, with 6 bases between. Germline V lookup: CDR1 MGHRA, CDR2 YSYEKL. The CDR3 reads CASSQVGVNTEAFF. CDR3 DNA: TGCGCCAGCAGCCAAGTTGGGGTGAACACTGAAGCTTTCTTT.

The CDR3 sequence: CASSLGGFTDTQYF. The DNA for the CDR3 is TGTGCCAGCAGCTTAGGCGGGTTCACAGATACGCAGTATTTT. This chain links TRBV7-6 with TRBJ2-3; possible D gene TRBD2, 5 bases. V was clipped by 1 base and J by 2 bases, with 7 bases between them. The CDR3 sequence is 14 residues long. Germline-derived CDR1 and CDR2 are SGHVS and FNYEAQ.

This clone was detected a few times. CDR3: CATSRKTDPGNTIYF. The CDR3 DNA reads TGTGCCACCAGCAGGAAGACAGATCCTGGAAACACCATATATTTT. V is TRBV15 and J is TRBJ1-3, with D maybe TRBD1 (5 bases). The CDR3 spans 15 residues. Trimming removed 3 bases from V and 2 bases from J, with 11 bases in between. CDR1 is LNHNV and CDR2 is YYDKDF in the germline V gene (reference sequence).

V gene TRBV7-9 combines with J gene TRBJ2-3, with D tentatively TRBD1 or TRBD2 (5 bases each). CDR1 is SEHNR, CDR2 FQNEAQ, per germline (reference sequence). The CDR3 is made up of 14 amino acids. V shed 5 bases and J shed 0 bases, with 9 bases lying between them. CDR3: CASSDRDSTDTQYF. CDR3 sequence (DNA): TGTGCCAGCAGCGATCGGGACAGCACAGATACGCAGTATTTT.